One sample yielded the 18 T cell receptor beta chains listed below, sequenced in a study of human T cells and chemical hapten exposure (dated by TCRdb to 2020 to 2022). In the paper's terms, the time point label means: patch test 1, 2 weeks after DPC sensitization. This sample's treatment or condition label indicates: therapeutic diphenylcyclopropenone sensitization with weekly scalp DPC. Total RNA was extracted from unfractionated whole blood collected in Tempus Blood RNA tubes. The library was built by means of RACE. The run used a NextSeq 500. TCRdb cleaned the public reads at Q25 with fastp, built clones with MiXCR and kept in-frame beta chains. CDR3 protein sequences are deduplicated, and each keeps its most common genes and DNA. The sample table lists approximately 52,000 distinct CDR3 sequences, approximately 10% of them with a count of one. Clones ranked in the top ten supply less than 2% of the sample.

Source: whole blood, taken in connection with sensitization to the hapten diphenylcyclopropenone (DPC). The receptors come from a woman aged 40 to 50 with alopecia areata. Some clones in this sample may be carry-over from other donors' samples.

In this sample, this clonotype turned up many times. The V call is TRBV29-1, the J call TRBJ1-5; TRBD1 aligns across 8 bases. J lost 6 bases, V lost 3 bases, and 4 bases had no gene match. CDR1 and CDR2 (germline): SQVTM, ANQGSEA. This CDR3 has 13 amino acids. The CDR3 spells CSVETGAGQPQHF. CDR3 coding DNA: TGCAGCGTTGAGACAGGGGCGGGTCAGCCCCAGCATTTT.

This clonotype was counted between two and nine times. The chain joins TRBV7-9 to TRBJ1-5; D is ambiguous. The CDR3 has 15 residues. The V end was cut by 5 bases, the J end by 1 base, with 12 bases between. Germline V lookup: CDR1 SEHNR, CDR2 FQNEAQ (reference sequence). CDR3: CASSQDILSNQPQHF. DNA of the CDR3: TGTGCCAGCAGCCAAGACATACTCAGCAATCAGCCCCAGCATTTT.

This clonotype was seen many times. The genes are TRBV5-1 and TRBJ2-3; tentative D call: TRBD2 (5 bases). Germline-derived CDR1 and CDR2 are SGHRS and YFSETQ. Trimming removed 0 bases at V and 5 bases at J, with 16 bases between. This CDR3 has 16 amino acids. The chain's CDR3 is CASSLASRGEGDTQYF. CDR3 nucleotides: TGCGCCAGCAGCTTGGCGTCCCGTGGAGAGGGAGATACGCAGTATTTT.

The J gene is TRBJ2-3, the V gene TRBV4-1; 8 nucleotides agree with TRBD2. V dropped 1 base and J dropped 4; count of bases not matched to a gene: 4. The CDR3 is made up of 15 amino acids. Germline V gene lookup returns CDR1 MGHRA and CDR2 YSYEKL. The CDR3 nucleotides read TGCGCCAGCAGCCAAGTGCTGACTAGCGCAGATACGCAGTATTTT. This codes for CASSQVLTSADTQYF.

This clonotype was detected only a few times. This chain links TRBV6-1 with TRBJ2-7; 10 positions agree with TRBD2. The CDR3 length is 15 residues. Germline loops: CDR1 MNHNS, CDR2 SASEGT. The ends lost 0 bases at V and 1 base at J; junction bases unmatched: 0. In DNA form, the CDR3 reads TGTGCCAGCAGTGAAGCACTAGCGGGGTCCTACGAGCAGTACTTC. This sequence encodes CASSEALAGSYEQYF.

The chain combines TRBV12-3 or TRBV12-4 with TRBJ2-5; 7 nucleotides line up with TRBD2. The CDR3 has 14 amino acids. The V gene end was trimmed by 5 bases and the J gene end by 4 bases; junction bases not matched to a gene: 7. As DNA, the CDR3 is TGTGCCAGCAGTCCGGGAGGACTAGGAGAGACCCAGTACTTC. It is translated as CASSPGGLGETQYF.

This clonotype occurred a few times. The chain is built from TRBV14 and TRBJ2-1; D possibly corresponds to TRBD2 (5 bases). From germline, CDR1 is SGHDN and CDR2 FVKESK. The CDR3 loop spans 15 amino acids. V was clipped by 5 bases and J by 7 bases, with 18 bases between them. The CDR3 protein is CASSGPSYSGNEQFF. CDR3 coding DNA: TGTGCCAGCAGCGGACCTTCCTACAGCGGAAATGAGCAGTTCTTC.

The table lists this clonotype with many counts. The chain employs TRBV12-3 or TRBV12-4 and TRBJ2-2; D remains unclear. This CDR3 is 17 amino acids long. The V end was cut by 4 bases, the J end by 1 base, with 16 bases between. CDR3 protein: CASSSMGSRMNTGELFF. CDR3 nucleotides: TGTGCCAGCAGTTCTATGGGCAGTAGGATGAACACCGGGGAGCTGTTTTTT.

This clonotype was seen many times. This chain links TRBV29-1 with TRBJ1-1, with a weak D call TRBD1 (6 bases). Germline-derived CDR1 and CDR2 are SQVTM and ANQGSEA. V lost 4 bases, J lost 5 bases, and 14 bases lay in between. The CDR3 is 13 residues long. The CDR3: CSVVQGFLTEAFF. The CDR3 DNA follows: TGCAGCGTTGTCCAGGGGTTTTTAACTGAAGCTTTCTTT.

This clonotype was counted a few times. The CDR3 DNA reads as TGTGCCAGCAACCCTTCTAGCGCCCGCACAGATACGCAGTATTTT. Translated, it gives CASNPSSARTDTQYF. The genes are TRBV7-9 and TRBJ2-3; weak D call: TRBD2 (6 bases). Trimming cost V 7 bases and J 1 base, with 15 bases left between them. Germline CDR1 is SEHNR and CDR2 is FQNEAQ (reference sequence). The CDR3 is made up of 15 amino acids.

This clonotype was recorded many times. J is TRBJ2-4 and V is TRBV28, with 12 bases identical to TRBD2. The trim removed 5 bases at V and 7 bases at J, leaving 9 bases unmatched. This CDR3 has 16 residues. Germline loops: CDR1 MDHEN, CDR2 SYDVKM. The CDR3 loop is CASSRLAGAGGNIQYF. The CDR3 DNA is TGTGCCAGCAGTAGACTAGCGGGGGCCGGGGGGAACATTCAGTACTTC.

This clonotype has only a few counts. The rearrangement links TRBV18 to TRBJ1-4; D is perhaps TRBD1 (6 bases). Trimming took off 3 bases at V and 0 bases at J, with 14 bases between the two ends. This CDR3 is 17 amino acids long. Per germline, CDR1 KGHSH and CDR2 LQKENI. Written as DNA, the CDR3 is TGTGCCAGCTCACCGGGACAATCCGTCGCAACTAATGAAAAACTGTTTTTT. Its protein product is CASSPGQSVATNEKLFF. The entire variable domain, with the rest obtained from reference TRBV18 and TRBJ1-4, is as follows: NAGVMQNPRHLVRRRGQEARLRCSPMKGHSHVYWYRQLPEEGLKFMVYLQKENIIDESGMPKERFSAEFPKEGPSILRIQQVVRGDSAAYFCASSPGQSVATNEKLFFGSGTQLSVL.

This clonotype was counted ten times or more. V usage is TRBV14 and J usage is TRBJ1-2; a possible D gene is TRBD1 (5 bases). From germline, CDR1 is SGHDN and CDR2 FVKESK. The length of the CDR3 is 13 residues. Trimming cost V 1 base and J 8 bases, with 11 bases left between them. The DNA of the CDR3 is TGTGCCAGCAGCCAAGCGGGACGGCAGGGCTACACCTTC. It yields the protein CASSQAGRQGYTF.

This clonotype was found many times. The chain joins TRBV28 to TRBJ2-7, with no clear D. This CDR3 region has 12 residues. Trimming left V 5 bases short and J 2 bases short, with 7 bases between. Germline values: CDR1 MDHEN, CDR2 SYDVKM. Here the CDR3 reads CASSALAYEQYF. CDR3 sequence (DNA): TGTGCCAGCAGTGCCCTCGCCTACGAGCAGTACTTC. Complete variable domain (other parts from reference TRBV28 and TRBJ2-7): DVKVTQSSRYLVKRTGEKVFLECVQDMDHENMFWYRQDPGLGLRLIYFSYDVKMKEKGDIPEGYSVSREKKERFSLILESASTNQTSMYLCASSALAYEQYFGPGTRLTVT.

This clonotype was counted a few times. The V call is TRBV18, the J call TRBJ2-5; TRBD2 matches 13 bases. Germline trimming cut 0 bases from V and 3 bases from J; bases unmatched to any gene: 4. There are 17 residues in the CDR3. The germline CDR1 and CDR2 sequences are KGHSH and LQKENI. The CDR3 here is CASSPPIGLAGEETQYF. The CDR3 DNA reads TGTGCCAGCTCACCACCGATAGGACTAGCGGGAGAAGAGACCCAGTACTTC.

This clonotype was seen a few times. The rearrangement joins TRBV18 to TRBJ2-5; D perhaps matches TRBD1 (5 bases). Germline V CDR1 and CDR2: KGHSH, LQKENI. The CDR3 is made up of 15 amino acids. The V and J ends lost 0 bases and 1 base respectively, with 9 bases between them. CDR3 loop: CASSPPPGPQETQYF. CDR3 coding DNA: TGTGCCAGCTCACCACCTCCAGGGCCCCAAGAGACCCAGTACTTC.

This clonotype was seen many times. This sequence joins TRBV5-1 and TRBJ2-3; 9 bases align to TRBD2. Germline V lookup: CDR1 SGHRS, CDR2 YFSETQ. The CDR3 loop spans 15 amino acids. The V and J ends lost 4 bases and 1 base, in that order; junction bases with no gene match: 4. The CDR3 sequence: CASSRTSDGTDTQYF. The CDR3 DNA sequence: TGCGCCAGCAGCAGGACTAGCGATGGCACAGATACGCAGTATTTT.

The table lists this clonotype with many counts. The chain recombines TRBV5-5 with TRBJ2-7; TRBD2 might be the D (6 bases). The CDR3 has 15 amino acids. Trimming left V 0 bases short and J 0 bases short, with 10 bases between. Per germline, CDR1 SGHKS and CDR2 YYEKEE (reference sequence). CDR3 DNA: TGTGCCAGCAGCTTGGAAGCGGGTCCCTCCTACGAGCAGTACTTC. Amino acid sequence: CASSLEAGPSYEQYF.